The rows below give T cell receptor beta chains drawn from one sample of a study of glioma-infiltrating T cells. TCRdb redid the calling of the multiplex PCR reads with MiXCR, one entry per CDR3 protein. The sample includes 150,000 to 200,000 distinct CDR3 sequences, roughly two fifths of them seen just once. The sequenced material came from glioma tissue, nonneoplastic brain tissue, or PBMCs (not recorded which). These receptors originate from a human donor with low-grade glioma or glioblastoma, undergoing nonglioma brain surgery, or in good health (not recorded which). CDR3s include the opening cysteine and the closing phenylalanine or tryptophan. A D gene is named only where the DNA matches it firmly. Some rows have no size entry. The others give once, few or many, or a class for an expanded clone.

V	size	J	D	DNA	CDR3
TRBV20-1	many	TRBJ1-1	NA	TGCAGTGCGGGAGGGGCGGGCAGGGAGAGTTACACTGAAGCTTTCTTT	CSAGGAGRESYTEAFF
TRBV28	many	TRBJ2-1	TRBD2	TGTGCCAGCACGGGGGGGCACAATGAGCAGTTCTTC	CASTGGHNEQFF
TRBV3-1	few	TRBJ2-7	NA	TGTGCCAGCAGCCAAAGACTAGACAGGCAGTACTTC	CASSQRLDRQYF
TRBV27	many	TRBJ2-7	NA	TGTGCCAGCAGTTTGAGGGCAGGCCTCTCCTACGAGCAGTACTTC	CASSLRAGLSYEQYF
TRBV28	once	TRBJ1-6	TRBD1	TGTGCCAGCAGTCCCTTACCGGGACAGGGGACTTCAACCCTCCACTTT	CASSPLPGQGTSTLHF
TRBV12-3/TRBV12-4	few	TRBJ1-6	TRBD1	TGTGCCAGCAGTTGGGGACAGGTGTCTTCGCCCCTCCACTTT	CASSWGQVSSPLHF
TRBV2	few	TRBJ1-1	TRBD1	TGTGCCAGCAGTCAAACCGGGACAGGGACGACTGAAGCTTTCTTT	CASSQTGTGTTEAFF
TRBV7-9	many	TRBJ2-1	NA	TGTGCCAGCAGCTTAGGGGCAGCCACCAATGAGCAGTTCTTC	CASSLGAATNEQFF
TRBV2	many	TRBJ1-2	NA	TGTGCCAGCAGTGGAGAAGGGGGATACTATGGCTACACCTTC	CASSGEGGYYGYTF
TRBV10-3	many	TRBJ2-3	TRBD2	TGTGCCATCAGTGAGTCGACTCTTCCTAGCGGGAGCTTTGGCACAGATACGCAGTATTTT	CAISESTLPSGSFGTDTQYF
TRBV27	NA	TRBJ2-7	TRBD2	TGTGCCAGCAGTGGATCCGGAGCGGGGCTATCATACGAGCAGTACTTC	CASSGSGAGLSYEQYF
TRBV19	few	TRBJ1-3	NA	TGTGCCAGTAGTCCGGCTGGGGATGGAAACACCATATATTTT	CASSPAGDGNTIYF
TRBV5-1	few	TRBJ1-3	NA	TGCGCCAGCAGCAGGGAGTTTGGAGGAAACACCATATATTTT	CASSREFGGNTIYF
TRBV5-4	NA	TRBJ1-1	NA	TGTGCCAGCAGCTTAGCGCTAGGGGGGAACACTGAAGCTTTCTTT	CASSLALGGNTEAFF
TRBV15	few	TRBJ2-1	NA	TGTGCCACCAGCAGAGAGAGCAATCTGGTCAACAATGAGCAGTTCTTC	CATSRESNLVNNEQFF
TRBV2	few	TRBJ2-4	TRBD1	TGTGCCAGCAGTGACAGGGGGCCGGGAAACATTCAGTACTTC	CASSDRGPGNIQYF
TRBV19	NA	TRBJ1-1	NA	TGTGCCAGTAGTATTCCAGGGGACACTGAAGCTTTCTTT	CASSIPGDTEAFF
TRBV28	many	TRBJ2-7	TRBD2	TGTGCCAGCAGCTCGGGAGGTGGGGTGTGGAACTACGAGCAGTACTTC	CASSSGGGVWNYEQYF
TRBV2	once	TRBJ2-1	NA	TGTGCCAGCAGTGGCAGCGTCTCCGGTGAGCAGCTCTTC	CASSGSVSGEQLF
TRBV6-2/TRBV6-3	once	TRBJ2-1	TRBD2	TGTGCCATCAGTGAGAAGGGACTAGATGGCGAAGAAGAGCAGTTCTTC	CAISEKGLDGEEEQFF
TRBV11-2	few	TRBJ2-7	TRBD2	TGTGCCAGCAGCTTGGCGGGAGGGTTCATCGACGAGCAGTACTTC	CASSLAGGFIDEQYF
TRBV28	once	TRBJ1-4	NA	TGTGCCAGCATTTTCTCATGTGAAAAACTGTTTTTT	CASIFSCEKLFF
TRBV3-1	few	TRBJ1-6	NA	TGTGCCAGCAGCCAAGGTCTCGGGAATTCACCCCTCCACTTT	CASSQGLGNSPLHF
TRBV7-9	many	TRBJ1-5	NA	TGTGCCAGCAGCTTAGGTGGGACAAATAGCAATCAGCCCCAGCATTTT	CASSLGGTNSNQPQHF
TRBV6-1	NA	TRBJ2-5	TRBD1	TGTGCCAGCAGGCCACCCGAGGGGGCAAGAGAGACCCAGTACTTC	CASRPPEGARETQYF
TRBV28	many	TRBJ1-1	NA	TGTGCCAGCGAAGGAAACACTGAAGCTTTCTTT	CASEGNTEAFF
TRBV4-2	NA	TRBJ2-7	TRBD1	TGTGCCAGCAGCTTAGAGGGAACAGGGGCGAGGCAGTACTTC	CASSLEGTGARQYF
TRBV2	few	TRBJ1-2	TRBD1	TGTGCCACCGACAGGGGCGGCTACACCTTC	CATDRGGYTF
TRBV20-1	many	TRBJ2-7	NA	TGCAGTGCTAGGGCCCAGGGCTTCAGCTCCTACGAGCAGTACTTC	CSARAQGFSSYEQYF
TRBV5-5	NA	TRBJ2-2	TRBD1	TGTGCCAGCAGTCACACCCCCAGGGGGACCGCCAGGACCGGGGAGCTGTTTTTT	CASSHTPRGTARTGELFF
TRBV29-1	NA	TRBJ2-3	NA	TGCAGCACCAATCTGGGGCCCACGGCAGATACGCAGTATTTT	CSTNLGPTADTQYF
TRBV4-1	NA	TRBJ2-7	NA	TGCGCCAGCAGCCAAGGGGAGGCCTACGAGCAGTACTTC	CASSQGEAYEQYF
TRBV10-1	many	TRBJ1-1	NA	TGCGCCAGCAGTGAGTCGATTTGGGGGACCACTGAAGCTTTCTTT	CASSESIWGTTEAFF
TRBV19	NA	TRBJ1-4	NA	TGTGCCAGTCTTCCCGAGGTAGACGGAACCTTGTGGACTGAAAAACTGTTTTTT	CASLPEVDGTLWTEKLFF
TRBV20-1	many	TRBJ2-7	NA	TGCAGTGCTAGAGAGCCTGGGCTGTATAAAGAGCAGTACTTC	CSAREPGLYKEQYF